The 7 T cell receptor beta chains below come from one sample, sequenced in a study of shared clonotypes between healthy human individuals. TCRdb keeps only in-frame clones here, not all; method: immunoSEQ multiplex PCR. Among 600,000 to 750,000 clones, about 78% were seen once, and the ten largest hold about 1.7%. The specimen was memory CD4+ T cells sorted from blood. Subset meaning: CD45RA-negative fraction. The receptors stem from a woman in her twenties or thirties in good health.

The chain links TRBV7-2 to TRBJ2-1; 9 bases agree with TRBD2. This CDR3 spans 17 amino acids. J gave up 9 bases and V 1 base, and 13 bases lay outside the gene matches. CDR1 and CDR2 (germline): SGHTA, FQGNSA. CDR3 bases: TGTGCCAGCAGCTTAGGTCAACCGGGACTAGCTCAGGGTGAGCAGTTCTTC. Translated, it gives CASSLGQPGLAQGEQFF.

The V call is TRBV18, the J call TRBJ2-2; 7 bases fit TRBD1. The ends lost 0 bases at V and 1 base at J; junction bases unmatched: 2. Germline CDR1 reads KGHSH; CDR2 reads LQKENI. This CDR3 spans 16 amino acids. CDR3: CASSPPTGWNTGELFF. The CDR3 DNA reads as TGTGCCAGCTCACCACCGACAGGGTGGAACACCGGGGAGCTGTTTTTT.

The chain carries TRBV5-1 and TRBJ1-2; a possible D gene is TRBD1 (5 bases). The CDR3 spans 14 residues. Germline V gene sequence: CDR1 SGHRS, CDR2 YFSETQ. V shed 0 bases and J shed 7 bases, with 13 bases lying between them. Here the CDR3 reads CASSLASGSGGYTF. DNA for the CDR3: TGCGCCAGCAGCTTGGCTTCAGGGTCGGGTGGCTACACCTTC. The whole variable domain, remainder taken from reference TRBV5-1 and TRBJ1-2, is KAGVTQTPRYLIKTRGQQVTLSCSPISGHRSVSWYQQTPGQGLQFLFEYFSETQRNKGNFPGRFSGRQFSNSRSEMNVSTLELGDSALYLCASSLASGSGGYTFGSGTRLTVV.

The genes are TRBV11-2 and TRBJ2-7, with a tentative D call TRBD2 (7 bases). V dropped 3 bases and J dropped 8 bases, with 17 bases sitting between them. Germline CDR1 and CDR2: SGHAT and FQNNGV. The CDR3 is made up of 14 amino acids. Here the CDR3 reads CASSLGGLAIKQYF. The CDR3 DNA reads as TGTGCCAGCAGCTTGGGGGGGCTAGCCATCAAGCAGTACTTC.

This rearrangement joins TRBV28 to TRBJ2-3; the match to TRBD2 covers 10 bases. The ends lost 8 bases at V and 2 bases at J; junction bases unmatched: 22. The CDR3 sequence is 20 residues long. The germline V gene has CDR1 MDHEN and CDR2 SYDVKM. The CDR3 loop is CASDRFLSLSGRAATDTQYF. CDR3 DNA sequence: TGTGCCAGCGACCGCTTTCTCTCACTCAGCGGGAGGGCCGCCACAGATACGCAGTATTTT.

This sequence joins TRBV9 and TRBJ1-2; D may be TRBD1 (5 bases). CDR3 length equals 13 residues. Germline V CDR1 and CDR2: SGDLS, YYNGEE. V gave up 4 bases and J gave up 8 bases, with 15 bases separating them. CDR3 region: CASSQGRGDGYTF. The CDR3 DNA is TGTGCCAGCAGCCAAGGTCGGGGCGACGGCTACACCTTC.

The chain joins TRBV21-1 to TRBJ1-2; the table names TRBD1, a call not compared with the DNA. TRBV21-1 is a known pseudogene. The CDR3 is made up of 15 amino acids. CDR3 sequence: CASSKDRDTDYGYTF. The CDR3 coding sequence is TGTGCCAGCAGCAAAGACAGGGATACAGACTATGGCTACACCTTC.